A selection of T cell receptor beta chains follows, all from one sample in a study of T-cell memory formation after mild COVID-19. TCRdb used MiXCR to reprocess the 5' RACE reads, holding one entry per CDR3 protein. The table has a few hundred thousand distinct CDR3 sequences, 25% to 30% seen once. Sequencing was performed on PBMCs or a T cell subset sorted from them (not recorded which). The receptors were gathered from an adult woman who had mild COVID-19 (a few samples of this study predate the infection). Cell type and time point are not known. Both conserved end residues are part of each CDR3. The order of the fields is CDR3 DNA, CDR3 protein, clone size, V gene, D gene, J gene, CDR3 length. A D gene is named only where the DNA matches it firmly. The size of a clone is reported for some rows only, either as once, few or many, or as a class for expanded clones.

TGTGCCAGCAGCCCCGTGGGGCTGAACACTGAAGCTTTCTTT	CASSPVGLNTEAFF	-	TRBV7-9	-	TRBJ1-1	14
TGTGCCAGCATCAGACAGGGGGCGAGTGAAGCTTTCTTT	CASIRQGASEAFF	-	TRBV2	TRBD1	TRBJ1-1	13
TGTGCCAGCAGCTTATTTAGGAGTGGGCGCCATACGCAGTATTTT	CASSLFRSGRHTQYF	few	TRBV7-2	-	TRBJ2-3	15
TGCGCCAGCAGCTCCAGGGATAACTATGGCTACACCTTC	CASSSRDNYGYTF	-	TRBV5-1	-	TRBJ1-2	13
TGTGCCAGCAGCTCCCCGGGAGGGGGAGATACGCAGTATTTT	CASSSPGGGDTQYF	few	TRBV7-8	TRBD2	TRBJ2-3	14
TGCGCCAGCAGCTTACTAGCGGGGGGGCCCTACGAGCAGTACTTC	CASSLLAGGPYEQYF	few	TRBV5-1	TRBD2	TRBJ2-7	15
TGCAGCGTCCTAACAGGTTACTACGAGCAGTACTTC	CSVLTGYYEQYF	few	TRBV29-1	-	TRBJ2-7	12
TGTGCCAGCAGTTTATTCGTAGGCTACAATGAGCAGTTCTTC	CASSLFVGYNEQFF	-	TRBV12-3/TRBV12-4	-	TRBJ2-1	14
TGTGCCAGCAGCTTAGGACATCAGGGCACAGATACGCAGTATTTT	CASSLGHQGTDTQYF	few	TRBV7-9	-	TRBJ2-3	15
TGCAGTGCCGAGCCAATTAGCGGGGGGCAAGAGACCCAGTACTTC	CSAEPISGGQETQYF	-	TRBV20-1	TRBD2	TRBJ2-5	15
TGTGCCAGCAGCCTCCCCTCGTCCGACTCCTACGAGCAGTACTTC	CASSLPSSDSYEQYF	few	TRBV7-8	-	TRBJ2-7	15
TGTGCCAGCAGTGTAGGGTCAGGCTACGAGCAGTACTTC	CASSVGSGYEQYF	-	TRBV27	-	TRBJ2-7	13
TGTGCCAGCTCACCGGGACTAGCGGGACTGCAGGGCGAGCAGTACTTC	CASSPGLAGLQGEQYF	few	TRBV18	TRBD2	TRBJ2-7	16
TGTGCCAGCAGCTACCGTTGGGGGCAGGCCGAGCAGTACTTC	CASSYRWGQAEQYF	few	TRBV6-2/TRBV6-3	-	TRBJ2-7	14
TGCAGTGCTTGTCCCCGTGACGCCTACGAGCAGTACTTC	CSACPRDAYEQYF	-	TRBV20-1	-	TRBJ2-7	13
TGCAGTGCTTTCGGACTAGCGGGAGTCGCAGATACGCAGTATTTT	CSAFGLAGVADTQYF	few	TRBV20-1	TRBD2	TRBJ2-3	15
TGTGCCAGCAGCCAAACCGGGACTACAGGCACCGGGGAGCTGTTTTTT	CASSQTGTTGTGELFF	-	TRBV4-2	TRBD2	TRBJ2-2	16
TGTGCCTGGAGTCCAGGTCAGGCGGATCCTAGGAGGGATACGCAGTATTTT	CAWSPGQADPRRDTQYF	-	TRBV30	-	TRBJ2-3	17
TGTGCCAGCAGCCATAGTAGAGGAAAAGGACAGCCCCAGCATTTT	CASSHSRGKGQPQHF	-	TRBV12-3/TRBV12-4	-	TRBJ1-5	15
TGTGCCAGCAGTATACAGGGTCACGAGCAGTACTTC	CASSIQGHEQYF	-	TRBV2	-	TRBJ2-7	12
TGTGCCAGCAGCAAAGTAAGGAAGCGGGAGCCCTACGAGCAGTACTTC	CASSKVRKREPYEQYF	few	TRBV21-1	-	TRBJ2-7	16
TGTGCTAGCAGCTTCCAGCGGTGGGAGACCCAGTACTTC	CASSFQRWETQYF	-	TRBV7-7	-	TRBJ2-5	13
TGTGCCAGCTTCGGGCTCAACACCGGGGAGCTGTTTTTT	CASFGLNTGELFF	few	TRBV18	-	TRBJ2-2	13
TGCGCCAGCAGCCTTTATTGGAAGGGGGGGTCCTACGAGCAGTACTTC	CASSLYWKGGSYEQYF	once	TRBV4-1	-	TRBJ2-7	16
TGTGCCATCAGCCCTCGAGACAGGGACTATGGCTACACCTTC	CAISPRDRDYGYTF	-	TRBV10-3	TRBD1	TRBJ1-2	14
TGTGCCAGCAGCTTATCCGCAGGGGGCGTACAAGAGACCCAGTACTTC	CASSLSAGGVQETQYF	-	TRBV7-2	TRBD1	TRBJ2-5	16
TGTGCCAGCAGCTCTTTATCTAAGGAGCTGTTTTTT	CASSSLSKELFF	-	TRBV7-3	-	TRBJ2-2	12
TGTGCCAGCAGTACCGTGATCTTGGAGACCCAGTACTTC	CASSTVILETQYF	few	TRBV7-2	-	TRBJ2-5	13
TGTGCCAGCAGCACCAGGGGTTCGGGCACTGAAGCTTTCTTT	CASSTRGSGTEAFF	-	TRBV7-9	-	TRBJ1-1	14
TGTGCCACCTCCGGGACTCCAAGCGCCGGGGAGCTGTTTTTT	CATSGTPSAGELFF	-	TRBV15	-	TRBJ2-2	14
TGTGCCAGCAGCCAGGATGGGACAGGCACAGATACGCAGTATTTT	CASSQDGTGTDTQYF	once	TRBV4-2	TRBD1	TRBJ2-3	15
TGTGCCAGCAAGCCGGCCCCAGGGGAATCAAGCTCCTACAATGAGCAGTTCTTC	CASKPAPGESSSYNEQFF	-	TRBV6-5	-	TRBJ2-1	18
TGTGCCAGTAGTATAACCGGGACTGAATACTCCTACGAGCAGTACTTC	CASSITGTEYSYEQYF	-	TRBV19	-	TRBJ2-7	16
TGTGCCAGCGGCAGAACTCCCGACGAGCAGTACTTC	CASGRTPDEQYF	-	TRBV7-9	-	TRBJ2-7	12
TGTGCCAGCAGTTCCCTGACAGGGGCCGAGCAGTACTTC	CASSSLTGAEQYF	-	TRBV6-4	TRBD1	TRBJ2-7	13
TGTGCCAGCAGTTCTTGGACAGGGCCTTCCTACAATGAGCAGTTCTTC	CASSSWTGPSYNEQFF	few	TRBV7-9	TRBD1	TRBJ2-1	16
TGTGCCAGCAGTGAACTAGCGGGAGGGCCTACCGGGGAGCTGTTTTTT	CASSELAGGPTGELFF	-	TRBV12-3/TRBV12-4	TRBD2	TRBJ2-2	16
TGTGCCAGCAGCTTGGACAGGGCCTCTAATGAAAAACTGTTTTTT	CASSLDRASNEKLFF	-	TRBV7-2	TRBD1	TRBJ1-4	15
TGCAGTGCTAGAGTTAGGGCTCCTACCAGGACCTACAATGAGCAGTTCTTC	CSARVRAPTRTYNEQFF	-	TRBV20-1	-	TRBJ2-1	17
TGTGCCAGCAGCCCCCCAGCAGGGTCCCGGAACTCCTACAATGAGCAGTTCTTC	CASSPPAGSRNSYNEQFF	-	TRBV7-9	-	TRBJ2-1	18
TGTGCCAGCAGCTTCGGAGCGGTCGGGGAGCTGTTTTTT	CASSFGAVGELFF	few	TRBV7-3	-	TRBJ2-2	13
TGTGCCAGCAGCCAAGTTCAATCTACCCAGTACTTC	CASSQVQSTQYF	-	TRBV3-1	-	TRBJ2-5	12
TGCGCCAGCAGCTTGGGACTGCCGGGGCGGAACGAGCAGTACTTC	CASSLGLPGRNEQYF	few	TRBV5-1	-	TRBJ2-7	15
TGTGCCAGCAGCCCAAGAGGAGGGGGACCCATGAACACTGAAGCTTTCTTT	CASSPRGGGPMNTEAFF	-	TRBV5-6	-	TRBJ1-1	17
TGTGCCAGCAGTCCAGACTACAGCACTGAAGCTTTCTTT	CASSPDYSTEAFF	-	TRBV5-6	-	TRBJ1-1	13
TGTGCCACCAGTGATTGGGGGAGCGATGAAGCTTTCTTT	CATSDWGSDEAFF	few	TRBV24-1	-	TRBJ1-1	13
TGTGCCAGCAGCTCTTCTCTCACCACTGAAGCTTTCTTT	CASSSSLTTEAFF	few	TRBV7-6	-	TRBJ1-1	13